Following are 23 T cell receptor beta chains from one sample sequenced in a study of T cells in Graves' hyperthyroidism and ophthalmopathy. Amplification yielded TCR beta CDR3 regions, with RNA transcripts as the source. First-round RT-PCR with HTBI primers amplified the TCR CDR3 region. Each CDR3 protein is one row after TCRdb ran MiXCR on the multiplex PCR reads. Counted here are about 350,000 distinct CDR3 sequences, 15% to 20% occurring once; the ten biggest clones make up around 16%. The sample was blood. The receptors here all came from a woman between 40 and 55 years old with Graves' ophthalmopathy.

The genes are TRBV6-2 or TRBV6-3 and TRBJ1-2; unclear D gene. Trimming took off 4 bases at V and 4 bases at J, with 10 bases between the two ends. The CDR3 is 13 residues long. The germline V gene encodes CDR1 MNHEY and CDR2 SVGEGT. The CDR3 region has the DNA TGTGCCAGCAGTTTTAGGTCCCTCTATGGCTACACCTTC. Its translation is CASSFRSLYGYTF.

This clonotype was detected many times. This rearrangement joins TRBV12-3 or TRBV12-4 to TRBJ2-7, with D possibly being TRBD1 (5 bases). The CDR3 contains 13 residues. Trimming removed 5 bases from V and 6 bases from J, with 14 bases in between. The CDR3 bases are TGTGCCAGCAGTCCAGGGAATAATGGCGAGCAGTACTTC. Translation gives CASSPGNNGEQYF.

This clonotype was observed many times. This sequence joins TRBV11-2 and TRBJ2-3; 7 bases map to TRBD1. With V trimmed by 5 bases and J by 2 bases, 7 bases remained unmatched. Germline CDR1 SGHAT, CDR2 FQNNGV. The CDR3 has 15 residues. The CDR3 loop is CASSEGQWTTDTQYF. CDR3 DNA: TGTGCCAGCAGCGAGGGACAGTGGACCACAGATACGCAGTATTTT.

This clonotype was counted at least ten times. The V gene is TRBV20-1, the J gene TRBJ2-7; 11 nucleotides agree with TRBD2. The germline CDR1 and CDR2 sequences are DFQATT and SNEGSKA (reference sequence). CDR3 size: 16 residues. V dropped 3 bases and J dropped 1; count of bases not matched to a gene: 8. The CDR3 sequence is CSASSFSGRVSYEQYF. The CDR3 DNA sequence: TGCAGTGCTAGTAGTTTTAGCGGGAGGGTGTCCTACGAGCAGTACTTC.

As regards this clonotype: A much bigger clone sits one base away, suggesting this may be a read error. The chain employs TRBV20-1 and TRBJ1-1; no clear D gene. This CDR3 region has 12 residues. The V gene's germline CDR1 is DFQATT and CDR2 SNEGSKA (reference sequence). V dropped 7 bases and J dropped 1 base, with 10 bases sitting between them. DNA for the CDR3: TGCAGTGTCGGGGTCGGGAACACTGAAGCTTTCTTT. Translation gives CSVGVGNTEAFF.

This clonotype was found many times. The V and J genes are TRBV19 and TRBJ1-5; 7 bases are a match to TRBD1. J gave up 1 base and V 2 bases, and 8 bases lay outside the gene matches. The CDR3 sequence is 17 residues long. CDR1 LNHDA and CDR2 SQIVND come from the germline V gene (reference sequence). In nucleotides, the CDR3 is TGTGCCAGTAGTATAAGAAGGGGGCCCCGGAGCAATCAGCCCCAGCATTTT. It encodes CASSIRRGPRSNQPQHF.

This clonotype has ten or more counts. V gene TRBV5-6 combines with J gene TRBJ1-5, with a possible D match to TRBD1 (5 bases). The CDR3 is made up of 14 amino acids. The V end was cut by 0 bases, the J end by 6 bases, with 10 bases between. The germline V gene encodes CDR1 SGHDT and CDR2 YYEEEE. CDR3 coding DNA: TGTGCCAGCAGCTTGGGCAGGGAGGCTCAGCCCCAGCATTTT. This translates into CASSLGREAQPQHF.

This clonotype was picked up many times. The chain is built from TRBV2 and TRBJ2-2, with D possibly called TRBD1 or TRBD2 (5 bases each). V dropped 6 bases and J dropped 1 base, with 9 bases sitting between them. The CDR3 length is 14 residues. The germline V gene has CDR1 SNHLY and CDR2 FYNNEI. CDR3: CASRGVGNTGELFF. DNA for the CDR3: TGTGCCAGCAGGGGGGTGGGGAACACCGGGGAGCTGTTTTTT.

Points on this clonotype: A read error may produce the germline difference seen at one junction end. The V call is TRBV11-2, the J call TRBJ1-1; D unclear. CDR1 is SGHAT and CDR2 is FQNNGV in the germline V gene. This CDR3 contains 15 residues. CDR3 coding DNA: TGTGTCAGCCGGGAGCTTCCAACCATGAACACTGAGGCTTTCTTT. The encoded protein is CVSRELPTMNTEAFF.

V gene TRBV7-9 combines with J gene TRBJ2-1; TRBD1 matches at 8 bases. Germline V gene data show CDR1 as SEHNR and CDR2 as FQNEAQ (reference sequence). The J segment lost 7 bases and the V segment lost 5 bases, leaving 7 bases of the junction unmatched. CDR3 length: 14 residues. CDR3 amino acids: CASSLDRVWNEQFF. The CDR3 region has the DNA TGTGCCAGCAGCCTGGACAGGGTTTGGAATGAGCAGTTCTTC.

This clonotype was observed at least ten times. The J gene is TRBJ1-2, the V gene TRBV19; TRBD1 agrees at 9 bases. CDR3 size: 15 residues. The J segment lost 4 bases and the V segment lost 6 bases, leaving 9 bases of the junction unmatched. The V gene's germline CDR1 is LNHDA and CDR2 SQIVND (reference sequence). In nucleotides, the CDR3 is TGTGCCAGTAGGATGTACCTGGGACAGGGCTATGGCTACACCTTC. Translating gives CASRMYLGQGYGYTF.

Ten or more counts support this clonotype. The J gene is TRBJ1-5, the V gene TRBV6-1; 9 nucleotides match TRBD1. There are 16 residues in the CDR3. The V gene end was trimmed by 6 bases and the J gene end by 6 bases; junction bases not matched to a gene: 12. Per germline, CDR1 MNHNS and CDR2 SASEGT. DNA of the CDR3: TGTGCCAGCAGGGTTCCCGGGACAGGGTGGCGTCAGCCCCAGCATTTT. This gives the protein CASRVPGTGWRQPQHF.

This clonotype has at least ten counts. J is TRBJ1-1 and V is TRBV7-2, with D hard to call. Trimming took 4 bases from V and 0 from J, leaving 9 bases between them. CDR3 length: 14 amino acids. In germline, CDR1 is SGHTA, CDR2 FQGNSA. The CDR3 bases are TGTGCCAGCAGCTATGGTGGCATGAACACTGAAGCTTTCTTT. Translation: CASSYGGMNTEAFF.

On this clonotype itself: This clone may be a read error of a much larger clone one base away. No conserved phenylalanine or tryptophan is present at the end of the CDR3, so a read error is the likely explanation. The chain recombines TRBV4-3 with TRBJ1-3; weak D call: TRBD1 (6 bases). Trimming left V 4 bases short and J 0 bases short, with 10 bases between. This CDR3 is 15 amino acids long. Germline V gives CDR1 LGHNA, CDR2 YSLEER. In nucleotides, the CDR3 is TGCGCCAGCAGCCCCGCGACAGGCTCTGGAAACACCATATATCTT. Translating gives CASSPATGSGNTIYL.

This clonotype has more than one count but fewer than ten. The rearrangement links TRBV30 to TRBJ1-4; TRBD1 matches 7 bases. Germline assignment: CDR1 GTSNPN and CDR2 SVGIG (reference sequence). The CDR3 runs 13 residues. V was clipped by 5 bases and J by 8 bases; unmatched bases: 8. In nucleotides, the CDR3 is TGTGCCTGGGACCGGACAGGCGGGGAAAAACTGTTTTTT. It is translated as CAWDRTGGEKLFF.

This clonotype was detected many times. V and J are TRBV11-3 and TRBJ2-2; D is ambiguous. Between the trimmed V and J ends, which lost 3 bases and 4 bases, there was a span of 12 bases. The CDR3 is 15 amino acids. The germline V gene has CDR1 SGHNT and CDR2 YENEEA. CDR3 in DNA: TGTGCCAGCAGCTTGTTTTCCGTCGGCACCGGGGAGCTGTTTTTT. This sequence encodes CASSLFSVGTGELFF.

This clonotype was counted ten times or more. CDR3 sequence reads: CASSEARRTSGRWKETQYF. The CDR3 DNA is TGTGCCAGCAGTGAAGCCCGCAGGACTAGCGGGAGGTGGAAAGAGACCCAGTACTTC. The chain links TRBV6-1 to TRBJ2-5, with TRBD2 identical over 14 bases. Trimming took 0 bases from V and 3 from J; bases not matched to a gene: 9. Germline V lookup: CDR1 MNHNS, CDR2 SASEGT. This CDR3 comprises 19 residues.

This clonotype was observed at least ten times. The chain has TRBV5-6 and TRBJ2-2, with 7 positions matching TRBD2. The CDR3 length is 15 residues. Per the germline V gene, CDR1 is SGHDT and CDR2 is YYEEEE. The V gene end was trimmed by 3 bases and the J gene end by 11 bases; junction bases not matched to a gene: 13. The DNA for the CDR3 is TGTGCCAGCAGCTCTCCTAGCGGCCATCCCCGAGAGCTGTTTTTT. Its translation: CASSSPSGHPRELFF.

With regard to this clonotype: A read error is possible here, since a much larger clone lies one base away. V gene TRBV7-8 combines with J gene TRBJ2-5; no clear D. Trimming took off 8 bases at V and 5 bases at J, with 12 bases between the two ends. The CDR3 consists of 12 residues. Germline CDR1 SGHVS, CDR2 FQNEAQ. The CDR3 is CASVPSGETQYF. In DNA form, the CDR3 reads TGTGCCAGCGTCCCCTCCGGGGAGACCCAGTACTTC. Filled out from reference TRBV7-8 and TRBJ2-5, the complete variable domain reads GAGVSQSPRYKVAKRGQDVALRCDPISGHVSLFWYQQALGQGPEFLTYFQNEAQLDKSGLPSDRFFAERPEGSVSTLKIQRTQQEDSAVYLCASVPSGETQYFGPGTRLLVL.

This clonotype occurred once. A much larger clone lies a single base off, so this may be a read error. The chain uses TRBV14 and TRBJ2-2; TRBD1 is a possible D gene (5 bases). This CDR3 is 17 amino acids long. Trimming pared 1 base from V and 4 bases from J, leaving 16 bases between. From germline, CDR1 is SGHDN and CDR2 FVKESK. The CDR3: CASSQGSLGQTTGELFF. The CDR3, as DNA: TGTGCCAGCAGCCAAGGTAGCTTAGGACAAACCACCGGGGAGCTGTTTTTT.

This clonotype came up many times. This chain joins TRBV6-2 or TRBV6-3 and TRBJ1-5, with 7 positions matching TRBD1. The CDR3 consists of 16 residues. Germline trimming cut 2 bases from V and 0 bases from J; bases unmatched to any gene: 4. Per germline, CDR1 MNHEY and CDR2 SVGEGT. The CDR3 here is CASSYPGQYSNQPQHF. The CDR3 nucleotides are TGTGCCAGCAGTTACCCGGGACAGTATAGCAATCAGCCCCAGCATTTT.

This clonotype was picked up many times. This chain links TRBV28 with TRBJ2-7, with TRBD1 as a possible D gene (6 bases). The CDR3 runs to 16 residues. The germline CDR1 and CDR2 sequences are MDHEN and SYDVKM. V shed 1 base and J shed 2 bases, with 15 bases lying between them. In DNA, the CDR3 is TGTGCCAGCAGTTTATCCACAGGGCATCAAACCTACGAGCAGTACTTC. Its protein is CASSLSTGHQTYEQYF.

This clonotype was counted many times. This chain links TRBV11-2 with TRBJ1-3; D not certain. Per germline, CDR1 SGHAT and CDR2 FQNNGV. V was clipped by 5 bases and J by 0 bases, with 8 bases between them. There are 14 residues in the CDR3. The CDR3 DNA reads TGTGCCAGCAGCCCCACGTCCTCTGGAAACACCATATATTTT. Its protein is CASSPTSSGNTIYF.